The entry that follows covers one T cell receptor beta chain sequence. These data are taken from a study of blood T cell repertoires in COVID-19. Study background: Italy, Spain and the United States were the sources of the convalescent and acute COVID-19 samples.

Original methodology: Amplification from reference gene primers served as the basis for estimated nucleated cell counts. Some clones are missing from TCRdb's copy, which holds only in-frame ones; the method was immunoSEQ multiplex PCR. Clone size and the V and J calls come from that table; the DNA yielded D and trimming. This sample has hundreds of thousands of clones, with 90% found just once. It was during active infection that Seattle patients were enrolled and then longitudinally followed. Material: peripheral blood. The receptor's source is a woman aged 40-49 years with COVID-19, enrolled during active disease.

The chain's CDR3 is CASSTNSLEYF. Written as DNA, the CDR3 is TGTGCCAGCAGTACCAACTCCCTGGAGTACTTC. The J gene is TRBJ2-7, the V gene TRBV6-2 or TRBV6-3; D is uncertain. V shed 5 bases and J shed 11 bases, with 13 bases lying between them. The CDR3 consists of 11 residues. The germline gives CDR1 MNHEY, CDR2 SVGEGT.